Following are 2 T cell receptor beta chains from one sample sequenced in a study of cytomegalovirus exposure and HLA in healthy donors. PCR involved 60 Vbeta and 13 Jbeta primers. TCRdb's table, derived via immunoSEQ multiplex PCR, lists solely in-frame clones and lacks some. The table has about 100,000 clones, approximately 80% seen once. Specimen: PBMCs. The receptors shown here come from a woman aged 18-30 years in good health and CMV-seropositive.

This clone was detected once. The gene calls are TRBV29-1 and TRBJ1-2, with D perhaps TRBD1 (6 bases). V shed 6 bases and J shed 4 bases, with 12 bases lying between them. The germline gives CDR1 SQVTM, CDR2 ANQGSEA. There are 12 residues in the CDR3. DNA of the CDR3: TGCAGCGTCGAACTGGACAGCTATGGCTACACCTTC. As protein: CSVELDSYGYTF.

The V and J genes are TRBV6-1 and TRBJ1-5; no reliable D call. Trimming removed 3 bases from V and 4 bases from J, with 13 bases in between. Germline lookup yields CDR1 MNHNS and CDR2 SASEGT. The CDR3 totals 15 residues. The CDR3 DNA follows: TGTGCCAGCAGTGAGGAGATAACTAGGAATCAGCCCCAGCATTTT. Protein: CASSEEITRNQPQHF.